The TCR beta chain under discussion was sequenced for a study of T-cell reconstitution after alpha-beta-depleted transplantation in children (TCRdb year 2016). Describing the broader study: The study quantitatively tracked T-cell immune reconstitution after TCRalphabeta/CD19-depleted allogeneic hematopoietic cell transplantation in children using TCR repertoire profiling.

According to the study, the label for this sample's treatment or condition signals: allogeneic hematopoietic cell transplantation with graft depleted of TCRalphabeta T cells and CD19 B cells. TCRalphabeta/CD19-depleted allogeneic hematopoietic cell grafts were given to the transplant recipients, all of whom were children. What the work shows at the level of the full study, not this receptor alone: The high TCRbeta diversity at day 60 in some patients was ascribed to recipient T cells and intrathymic progenitors that had survived conditioning. Over subsequent months, a decline in hyperexpanded clone frequencies was noted, and after one year, T-cell counts and TCRbeta diversity were mostly ascribed to newly produced T cells. The apparently early alphabetaT-cell count recovery about two months after transplant was reportedly dependent on only several hundred rapidly expanded clones derived from non-depleted graft cells.

This clonotype was observed a few times. Its antigen remains undetermined. Base qualities are not provided; no much larger clone lies one nucleotide away. Libraries were built with PCR. Sequencing instrument: Illumina HiSeq 2500. To normalize quantification of the TCRbeta repertoire, the TCR libraries were built with molecular barcoding that relied on unique molecular identifiers. TCRdb reprocessing: public reads trimmed at Q25 with fastp, clones called with MiXCR, in-frame beta chains kept. Every entry covers one CDR3 protein and lists the most common genes and DNA from its rows. The sample contains around 580,000 distinct CDR3 sequences, roughly 24% of them found a single time. The ten largest clones capture roughly 13% of the sample. The TCR comes from a boy under two years old who had a stem cell transplant for acute myeloid leukemia, so the T cells may come from the graft donor. The material was PBMCs, mostly from graft donor cells, obtained 360 days after TCRalphabeta/CD19-depleted stem cell transplant.

Read as DNA, the sequence is TGCAGCGTTGAAGGCAGACAGGGGTCTACGGGTGGCTACACCTTC. This sequence encodes CSVEGRQGSTGGYTF. Recombination joined TRBV29-1 with TRBJ1-2, and TRBD1 aligns with 8 junction nucleotides. The CDR3 contains 15 residues, cysteine and phenylalanine counted. The kept DNA is CDR3 alone, 45 bases in frame from the first base. For CDR1 and CDR2, the germline V gene lists SQVTM and ANQGSEA. V loses 1 base at its end and J loses 7 bases; junction bases beyond the gene matches: 11.